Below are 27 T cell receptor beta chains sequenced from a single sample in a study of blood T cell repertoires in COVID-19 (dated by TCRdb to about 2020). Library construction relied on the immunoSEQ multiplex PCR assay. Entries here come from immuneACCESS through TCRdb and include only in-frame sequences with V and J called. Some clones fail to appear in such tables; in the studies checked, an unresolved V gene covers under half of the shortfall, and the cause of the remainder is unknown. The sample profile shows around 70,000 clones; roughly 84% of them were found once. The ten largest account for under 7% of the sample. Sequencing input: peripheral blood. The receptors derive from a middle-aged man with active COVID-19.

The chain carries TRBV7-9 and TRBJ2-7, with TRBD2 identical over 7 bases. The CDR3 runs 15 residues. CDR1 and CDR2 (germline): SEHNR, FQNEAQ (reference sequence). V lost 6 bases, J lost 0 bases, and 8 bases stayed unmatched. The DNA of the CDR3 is TGTGCCAGCAGTCCGGGGCTAGCGGCCTCCTACGAGCAGTACTTC. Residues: CASSPGLAASYEQYF.

The CDR3 DNA is TGTGCCAGCAGCTTACAGGGTTACGAGCAGTACTTC. Its translation: CASSLQGYEQYF. This chain links TRBV7-8 with TRBJ2-7; perhaps TRBD1 as D (5 bases). Germline lookup yields CDR1 SGHVS and CDR2 FQNEAQ. The V end was cut by 2 bases, the J end by 4 bases, with 6 bases between. The CDR3 is 12 amino acids. The full variable domain, rest sourced from reference TRBV7-8 and TRBJ2-7, is GAGVSQSPRYKVAKRGQDVALRCDPISGHVSLFWYQQALGQGPEFLTYFQNEAQLDKSGLPSDRFFAERPEGSVSTLKIQRTQQEDSAVYLCASSLQGYEQYFGPGTRLTVT.

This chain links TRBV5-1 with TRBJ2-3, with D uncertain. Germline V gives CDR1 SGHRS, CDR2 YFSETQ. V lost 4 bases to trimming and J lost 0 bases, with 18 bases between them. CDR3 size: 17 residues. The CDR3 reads CASSPTGEAHSTDTQYF. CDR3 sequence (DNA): TGCGCCAGCAGCCCCACCGGTGAAGCTCACAGCACAGATACGCAGTATTTT.

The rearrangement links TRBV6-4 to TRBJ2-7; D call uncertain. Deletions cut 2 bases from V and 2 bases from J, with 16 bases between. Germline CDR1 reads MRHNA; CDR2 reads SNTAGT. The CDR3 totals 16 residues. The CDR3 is CASSDPTLRLPYEQYF. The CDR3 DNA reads TGTGCCAGCAGTGACCCGACACTCCGCCTTCCCTACGAGCAGTACTTC.

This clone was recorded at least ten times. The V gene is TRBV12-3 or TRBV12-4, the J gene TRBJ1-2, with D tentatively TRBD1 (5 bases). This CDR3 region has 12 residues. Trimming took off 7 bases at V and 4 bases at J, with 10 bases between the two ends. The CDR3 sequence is CASTDSSYGYTF. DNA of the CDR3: TGTGCCAGCACCGACAGCAGCTATGGCTACACCTTC.

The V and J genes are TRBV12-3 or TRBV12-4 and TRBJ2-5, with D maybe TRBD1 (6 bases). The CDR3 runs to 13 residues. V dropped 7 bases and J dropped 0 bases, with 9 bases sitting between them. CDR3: CASTGTNQETQYF. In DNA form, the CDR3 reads TGTGCCAGCACGGGGACAAACCAAGAGACCCAGTACTTC.

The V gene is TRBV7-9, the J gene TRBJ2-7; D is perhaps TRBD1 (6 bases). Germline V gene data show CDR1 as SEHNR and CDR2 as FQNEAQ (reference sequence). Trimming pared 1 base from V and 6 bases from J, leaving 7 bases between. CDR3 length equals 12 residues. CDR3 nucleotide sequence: TGTGCCAGCAGCTTAGGAGGGGGCGAGCAGTACTTC. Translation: CASSLGGGEQYF.

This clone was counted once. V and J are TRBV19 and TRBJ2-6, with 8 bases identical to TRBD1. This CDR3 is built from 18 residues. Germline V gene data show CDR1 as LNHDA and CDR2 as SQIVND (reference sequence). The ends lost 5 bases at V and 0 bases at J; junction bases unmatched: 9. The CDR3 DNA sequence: TGTGCCAGTAGTTCGACAGGGGCACTCATCTCTGGGGCCAACGTCCTGACTTTC. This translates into CASSSTGALISGANVLTF.

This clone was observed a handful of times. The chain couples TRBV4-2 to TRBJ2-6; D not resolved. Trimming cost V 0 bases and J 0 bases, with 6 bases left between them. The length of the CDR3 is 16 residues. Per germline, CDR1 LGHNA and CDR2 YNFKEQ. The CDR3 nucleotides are TGTGCCAGCAGCCAAGAAGCCGGCTCTGGGGCCAACGTCCTGACTTTC. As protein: CASSQEAGSGANVLTF.

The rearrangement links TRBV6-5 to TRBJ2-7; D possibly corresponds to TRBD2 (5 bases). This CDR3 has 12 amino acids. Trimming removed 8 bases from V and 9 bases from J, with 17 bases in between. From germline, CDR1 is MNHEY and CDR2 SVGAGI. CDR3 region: CASGRHGEGQYF. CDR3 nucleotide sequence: TGTGCCAGCGGTCGACACGGGGAAGGGCAGTACTTC.

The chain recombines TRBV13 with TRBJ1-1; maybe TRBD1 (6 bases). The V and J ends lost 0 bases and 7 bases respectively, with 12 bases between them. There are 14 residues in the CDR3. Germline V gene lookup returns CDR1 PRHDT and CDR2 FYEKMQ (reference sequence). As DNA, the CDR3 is TGTGCCAGCAGCTTAGGTGGGGGCTGGGGTGAAGCTTTCTTT. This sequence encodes CASSLGGGWGEAFF.

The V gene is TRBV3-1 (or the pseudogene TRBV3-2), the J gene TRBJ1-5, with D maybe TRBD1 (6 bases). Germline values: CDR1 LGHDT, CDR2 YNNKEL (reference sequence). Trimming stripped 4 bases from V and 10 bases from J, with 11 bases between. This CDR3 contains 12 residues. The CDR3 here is CASSRLGQPQHF. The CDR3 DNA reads TGTGCCAGCAGCCGGCTGGGACAACCCCAGCATTTT.

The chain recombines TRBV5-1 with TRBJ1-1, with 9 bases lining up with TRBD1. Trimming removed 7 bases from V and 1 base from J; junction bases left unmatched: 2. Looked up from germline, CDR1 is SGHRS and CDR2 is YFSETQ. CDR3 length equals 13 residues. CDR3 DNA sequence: TGCGCCAGCTCACAGGGGGCGAACACTGAAGCTTTCTTT. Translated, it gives CASSQGANTEAFF. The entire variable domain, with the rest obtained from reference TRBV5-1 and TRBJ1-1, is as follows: KAGVTQTPRYLIKTRGQQVTLSCSPISGHRSVSWYQQTPGQGLQFLFEYFSETQRNKGNFPGRFSGRQFSNSRSEMNVSTLELGDSALYLCASSQGANTEAFFGQGTRLTVV.

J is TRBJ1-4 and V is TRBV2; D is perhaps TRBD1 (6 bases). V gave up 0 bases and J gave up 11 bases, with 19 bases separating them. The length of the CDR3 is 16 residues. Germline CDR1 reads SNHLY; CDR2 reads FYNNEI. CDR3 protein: CASSEASRGGLTKLFF. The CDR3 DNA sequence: TGTGCCAGCAGTGAAGCCTCAAGGGGGGGTTTAACCAAACTGTTTTTT.

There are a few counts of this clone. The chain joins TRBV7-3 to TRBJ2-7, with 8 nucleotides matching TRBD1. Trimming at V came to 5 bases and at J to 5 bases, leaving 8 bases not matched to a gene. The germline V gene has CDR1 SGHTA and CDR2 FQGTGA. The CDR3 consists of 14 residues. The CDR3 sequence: CASSPTGQGNEQYF. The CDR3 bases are TGTGCCAGCAGCCCTACCGGACAGGGCAACGAGCAGTACTTC.

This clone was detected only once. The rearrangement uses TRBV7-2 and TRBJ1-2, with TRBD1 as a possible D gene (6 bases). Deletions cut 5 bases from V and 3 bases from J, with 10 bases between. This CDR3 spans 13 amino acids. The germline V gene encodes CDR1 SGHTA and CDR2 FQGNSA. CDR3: CASSTWTDYGYTF. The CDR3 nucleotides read TGTGCCAGCAGCACTTGGACAGACTATGGCTACACCTTC. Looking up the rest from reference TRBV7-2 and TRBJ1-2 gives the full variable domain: GAGVSQSPSNKVTEKGKDVELRCDPISGHTALYWYRQSLGQGLEFLIYFQGNSAPDKSGLPSDRFSAERTGGSVSTLTIQRTQQEDSAVYLCASSTWTDYGYTFGSGTRLTVV.

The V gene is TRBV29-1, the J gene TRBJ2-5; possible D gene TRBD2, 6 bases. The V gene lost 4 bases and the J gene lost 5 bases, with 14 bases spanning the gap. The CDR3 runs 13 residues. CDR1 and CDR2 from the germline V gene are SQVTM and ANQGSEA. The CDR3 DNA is TGCAGCGTTGGGTCTAGCGTCGGGGAGACCCAGTACTTC. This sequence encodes CSVGSSVGETQYF.

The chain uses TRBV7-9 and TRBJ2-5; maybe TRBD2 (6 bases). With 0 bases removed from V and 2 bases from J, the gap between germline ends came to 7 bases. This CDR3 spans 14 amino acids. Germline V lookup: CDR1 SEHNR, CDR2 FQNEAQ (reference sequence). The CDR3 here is CASSLAGGQETQYF. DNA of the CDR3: TGTGCCAGCAGCTTAGCGGGGGGACAAGAGACCCAGTACTTC.

CDR3 coding DNA: TGTGCCATCAGTGGTGGGGGGGCGCACTCACCCCTCCACTTT. The encoded protein is CAISGGGAHSPLHF. The chain employs TRBV10-3 and TRBJ1-6, with D maybe TRBD1 (6 bases). CDR1 ENHRY and CDR2 SYGVKD come from the germline V gene. Trimming removed 4 bases from V and 10 bases from J, with 14 bases in between. The CDR3 runs to 14 residues.

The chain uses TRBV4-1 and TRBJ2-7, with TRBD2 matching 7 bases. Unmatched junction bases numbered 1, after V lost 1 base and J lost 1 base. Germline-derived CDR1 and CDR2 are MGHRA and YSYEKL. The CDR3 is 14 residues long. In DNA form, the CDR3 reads TGCGCCAGCAGCCAAGGGCGGGGGTCCTACGAGCAGTACTTC. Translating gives CASSQGRGSYEQYF.

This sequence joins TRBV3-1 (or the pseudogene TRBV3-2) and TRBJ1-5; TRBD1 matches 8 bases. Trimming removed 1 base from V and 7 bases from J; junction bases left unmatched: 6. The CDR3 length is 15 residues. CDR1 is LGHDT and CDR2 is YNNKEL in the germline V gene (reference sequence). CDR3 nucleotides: TGTGCCAGCAGCCAAGGGACAGGGCAAGTCCAGCCCCAGCATTTT. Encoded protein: CASSQGTGQVQPQHF.

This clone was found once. CDR3 region: CASSQGLGASTDTQYF. The CDR3 DNA reads as TGCGCCAGCAGCCAAGGTTTAGGGGCTAGCACAGATACGCAGTATTTT. The rearrangement links TRBV4-3 to TRBJ2-3; D is perhaps TRBD1 (5 bases). The CDR3 spans 16 residues. V was trimmed by 1 base and J by 0 bases, leaving 11 bases between them. CDR1 and CDR2 (germline): LGHNA, YSLEER.

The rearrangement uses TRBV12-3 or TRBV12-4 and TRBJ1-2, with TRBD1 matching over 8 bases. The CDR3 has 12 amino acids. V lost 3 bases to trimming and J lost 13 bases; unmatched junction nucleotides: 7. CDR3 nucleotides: TGTGCCAGCAGTTTTAGGACAGGGCATAGCACCTTC. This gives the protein CASSFRTGHSTF.

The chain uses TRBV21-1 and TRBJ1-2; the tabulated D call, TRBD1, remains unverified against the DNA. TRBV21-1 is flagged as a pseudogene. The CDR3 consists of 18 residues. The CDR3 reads CASSRKTGPNEGPYGYTF. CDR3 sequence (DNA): TGTGCCAGCAGCAGGAAGACAGGGCCCAACGAAGGGCCGTATGGCTACACCTTC.

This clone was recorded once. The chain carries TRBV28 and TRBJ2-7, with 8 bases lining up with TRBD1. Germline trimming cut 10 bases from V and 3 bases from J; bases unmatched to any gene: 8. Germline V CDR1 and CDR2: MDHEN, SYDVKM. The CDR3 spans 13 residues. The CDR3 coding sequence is TGTGCCACACAGACAGGGGCCCACTACGAGCAGTACTTC. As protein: CATQTGAHYEQYF.

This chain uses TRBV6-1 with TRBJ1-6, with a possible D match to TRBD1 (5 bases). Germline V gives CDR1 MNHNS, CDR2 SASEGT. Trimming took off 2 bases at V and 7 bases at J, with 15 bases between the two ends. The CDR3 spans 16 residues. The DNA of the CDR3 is TGTGCCAGCAGTGAACAGGGTTTTCAGGGCAATTCACCCCTCCACTTT. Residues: CASSEQGFQGNSPLHF.

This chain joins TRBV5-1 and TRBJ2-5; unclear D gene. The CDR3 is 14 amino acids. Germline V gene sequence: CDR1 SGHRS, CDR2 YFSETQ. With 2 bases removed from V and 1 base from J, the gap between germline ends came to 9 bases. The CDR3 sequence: CASSFVSSQETQYF. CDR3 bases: TGCGCCAGCAGCTTCGTCTCGTCCCAAGAGACCCAGTACTTC.